Sequencing of this T cell receptor beta chain was carried out in a study of T cell responses to AZD1222 COVID-19 vaccine. Study-wide results and limits: The span of vaccine-associated CD4 TCRs extended across spike, with dominance at 160-218 and 743-854.

In the case of this clone: Its specificity is not known.

This CDR3 contains 13 residues. Trimming left V 7 bases short and J 0 bases short, with 9 bases between. Germline V lookup: CDR1 SNHLY, CDR2 FYNNEI. The repertoire was sequenced with immunoSEQ multiplex PCR; TCRdb's copy has only in-frame clones and lacks some. Of under 110,000 clones listed, around nine tenths are singletons. V gene TRBV2 combines with J gene TRBJ1-1; D is unresolved. The source material was peripheral blood, sampled on day 0 of AZD1222 vaccination. This TCR derives from an adult in good health. The CDR3 region is CASIRVMNTEAFF. DNA for the CDR3: TGTGCCAGCATTAGGGTGATGAACACTGAAGCTTTCTTT. The full variable domain, with the rest looked up from reference TRBV2 and TRBJ1-1, is EPEVTQTPSHQVTQMGQEVILRCVPISNHLYFYWYRQILGQKVEFLVSFYNNEISEKSEIFDDQFSVERPDGSNFTLKIRSTKLEDSAMYFCASIRVMNTEAFFGQGTRLTVV.